These 17 T cell receptor beta chains were all obtained from the same sample, sequenced in a study of cytomegalovirus exposure and HLA in healthy donors (dated by TCRdb to between 2016 and 2019). Library prep was done by the immunoSEQ multiplex PCR assay. A mixture of 60 forward primers for TCR Vbeta segments and 13 reverse primers for TCR Jbeta segments was used in the multiplex PCR. In TCRdb, the immuneACCESS table is reduced to in-frame sequences with V and J assigned. These tables do not hold every clone; where another copy was compared, an unresolved V gene accounts for under half, and the others remain unexplained. Within this sample are 100,000 to 150,000 clones, with about 81% of them counted one time only. Approximately 0.99% of the sample is taken by the ten largest. Sequencing was performed on PBMCs. Receptors originate from a woman aged 25-40 years in good health and CMV-seronegative.

The CDR3 nucleotides are TGCGCCAGCAGTGGGCTGGCAGGGCAGAGCACAGATACGCAGTATTTT. Translation: CASSGLAGQSTDTQYF. J is TRBJ2-3 and V is TRBV10-1; D perhaps matches TRBD1 (5 bases). Germline CDR1 is WNHNN and CDR2 is SYGVQD (reference sequence). Trimming pared 4 bases from V and 0 bases from J, leaving 14 bases between. There are 16 residues in the CDR3.

The J gene is TRBJ1-4, the V gene TRBV7-9; 9 positions agree with TRBD1. V lost 5 bases, J lost 7 bases, and 5 bases stayed unmatched. CDR1 and CDR2 from the germline V gene are SEHNR and FQNEAQ (reference sequence). This CDR3 is 14 amino acids long. The CDR3 DNA is TGTGCCAGCAGCCCGGGACAGGGCGGTGAAAAACTGTTTTTT. Encoded protein: CASSPGQGGEKLFF.

The chain is built from TRBV19 and TRBJ1-5, with 8 bases matching TRBD1. V was pared by 1 base and J by 1 base, with 6 bases of the junction left unmatched. The CDR3 has 17 amino acids. From germline, CDR1 is LNHDA and CDR2 SQIVND (reference sequence). For the CDR3, the DNA is TGTGCCAGTAGTATAGCCCTGGACAGGGTGAGCAATCAGCCCCAGCATTTT. Translation gives CASSIALDRVSNQPQHF.

J is TRBJ1-2 and V is TRBV5-6; D may be TRBD1 (6 bases). The CDR3 consists of 12 residues. The V and J ends lost 1 base and 8 bases respectively, with 9 bases between them. Germline CDR1 and CDR2: SGHDT and YYEEEE. Written as DNA, the CDR3 is TGTGCCAGCAGCTTGAACAGGGAAGGCTACACCTTC. Its protein product is CASSLNREGYTF.

The CDR3 sequence: CASSAHSATNEKLFF. The CDR3 nucleotides are TGTGCCAGCAGCGCCCACAGTGCAACTAATGAAAAACTGTTTTTT. V is TRBV7-2 and J is TRBJ1-4; D gene uncertain. In germline, CDR1 is SGHTA, CDR2 FQGNSA. The CDR3 covers 15 residues. The germline V and J ends were trimmed by 5 bases and 0 bases, with 10 bases remaining between them.

The chain recombines TRBV9 with TRBJ2-5; 7 bases are a match to TRBD2. CDR3 length: 15 residues. J gave up 1 base and V 6 bases, and 9 bases lay outside the gene matches. Germline CDR1 reads SGDLS; CDR2 reads YYNGEE. In DNA, the CDR3 is TGTGCCAGCACATTGTCGCCTAGCGGCCAAGAGACCCAGTACTTC. Its translation: CASTLSPSGQETQYF.

This clone was found once. This chain uses TRBV6-1 with TRBJ2-1; 9 bases match TRBD1. The CDR3 spans 13 residues. Trimming removed 4 bases from V and 10 bases from J; junction bases left unmatched: 5. CDR1 MNHNS and CDR2 SASEGT come from the germline V gene. The DNA of the CDR3 is TGTGCCAGCAGTGGAACAGGGGGCGCAGAGCAGTTCTTC. It is translated as CASSGTGGAEQFF.

The chain is built from TRBV19 and TRBJ2-5; D gene unclear. The CDR3 runs 12 residues. Germline CDR1 LNHDA, CDR2 SQIVND (reference sequence). Trimming took off 3 bases at V and 11 bases at J, with 13 bases between the two ends. For the CDR3, the DNA is TGTGCCAGTAGTATTGGTACGCGAGAGCAGTACTTC. This codes for CASSIGTREQYF.

The chain has TRBV5-1 and TRBJ2-5; 7 nucleotides line up with TRBD1. This CDR3 is 17 amino acids long. Trimming cost V 6 bases and J 1 base; bases outside gene matches: 15. From germline, CDR1 is SGHRS and CDR2 YFSETQ. In DNA, the CDR3 is TGCGCCAGCACCCAGGGCTTGACAGGGCGCATCCAAGAGACCCAGTACTTC. Translating gives CASTQGLTGRIQETQYF.

Comment on this clone: One junction end disagrees with the germline gene, perhaps due to a read error. Additional DNA sequences in this sample encode the identical CDR3. This chain links TRBV5-4 with TRBJ1-2, with 11 bases identical to TRBD1. CDR3 length equals 16 residues. In germline, CDR1 is SGHNT, CDR2 YYREEE (reference sequence). CDR3 bases: TGTGCCAGCAGCTTGGGGGGACAGGGGGTTAACTATGGCTATACCTTC. Amino acid sequence: CASSLGGQGVNYGYTF.

V and J are TRBV7-2 and TRBJ2-7, with 8 bases identical to TRBD1. Looked up from germline, CDR1 is SGHTA and CDR2 is FQGNSA. This CDR3 region has 16 residues. Trimming at V came to 5 bases and at J to 5 bases, leaving 14 bases not matched to a gene. CDR3 protein: CASSMQTGTGPDEQYF. CDR3 sequence (DNA): TGTGCCAGCAGCATGCAAACCGGGACAGGCCCGGACGAGCAGTACTTC.

The CDR3 DNA follows: TGTGCCAGCAGCCAAGAGGGTGACAGCCCCTACGAGCAGTACTTC. Amino acid sequence: CASSQEGDSPYEQYF. The rearrangement joins TRBV4-2 to TRBJ2-7, with D possibly matching TRBD1 (5 bases). This CDR3 has 15 amino acids. Between the trimmed V and J ends, which lost 0 bases and 2 bases, there was a span of 11 bases. Germline loops: CDR1 LGHNA, CDR2 YNFKEQ.

The rearrangement links TRBV29-1 to TRBJ1-1; D remains ambiguous. The CDR3 is 10 amino acids. Germline V gives CDR1 SQVTM, CDR2 ANQGSEA. V lost 7 bases and J 5 bases, leaving 8 bases between the germline ends. CDR3 sequence (DNA): TGCAGCGGCCGCCAGACTGAAGCTTTCTTT. Translated, it gives CSGRQTEAFF. The full variable domain, rest sourced from reference TRBV29-1 and TRBJ1-1, is SAVISQKPSRDICQRGTSLTIQCQVDSQVTMMFWYRQQPGQSLTLIATANQGSEATYESGFVIDKFPISRPNLTFSTLTVSNMSPEDSSIYLCSGRQTEAFFGQGTRLTVV.

This clone was found a few times. The rearrangement joins TRBV7-2 to TRBJ2-5, with 8 bases fitting TRBD2. This CDR3 is 15 amino acids long. The ends lost 4 bases at V and 3 bases at J; junction bases unmatched: 7. Germline CDR1 and CDR2: SGHTA and FQGNSA. This CDR3 is CASSSAGTSKETQYF. As DNA, the CDR3 is TGTGCCAGCAGCTCCGCCGGGACTAGTAAAGAGACCCAGTACTTC.

The chain combines TRBV9 with TRBJ2-1; D may correspond to TRBD1 or TRBD2 (10 bases each). The length of the CDR3 is 18 residues. V was cut by 4 bases and J by 9 bases, with 29 bases left in between. Germline V CDR1 and CDR2: SGDLS, YYNGEE. The DNA for the CDR3 is TGTGCCAGCAGCCTCGGACAGGGGGTCCAGCGGGAGGGAGTTGAGCAGTTCTTC. Its translation: CASSLGQGVQREGVEQFF.

The chain's CDR3 is CASSFDTSNEQYF. Here the CDR3 DNA reads TGTGCCAGCAGCTTTGACACTAGCAACGAGCAGTACTTC. The J gene is TRBJ2-7, the V gene TRBV5-4; tentatively, D is TRBD2 (6 bases). The V gene's germline CDR1 is SGHNT and CDR2 YYREEE (reference sequence). The CDR3 totals 13 residues. Deletions cut 2 bases from V and 5 bases from J, with 11 bases between. Using reference TRBV5-4 and TRBJ2-7 for the parts outside the CDR3, the full variable domain is ETGVTQSPTHLIKTRGQQVTLRCSSQSGHNTVSWYQQALGQGPQFIFQYYREEENGRGNFPPRFSGLQFPNYSSELNVNALELDDSALYLCASSFDTSNEQYFGPGTRLTVT.

The chain joins TRBV7-9 to TRBJ2-7, with 8 bases identical to TRBD2. This CDR3 is built from 14 residues. The germline V gene has CDR1 SEHNR and CDR2 FQNEAQ (reference sequence). The V segment lost 0 bases and the J segment 4 bases; nucleotides outside the gene matches: 2. Written as DNA, the CDR3 is TGTGCCAGCAGCTTAGCAGGGACTAGGTACGAGCAGTACTTC. Residues: CASSLAGTRYEQYF. Combining the CDR3 with reference TRBV7-9 and TRBJ2-7 gives the whole variable domain DTGVSQNPRHKITKRGQNVTFRCDPISEHNRLYWYRQTLGQGPEFLTYFQNEAQLEKSRLLSDRFSAERPKGSFSTLEIQRTEQGDSAMYLCASSLAGTRYEQYFGPGTRLTVT.